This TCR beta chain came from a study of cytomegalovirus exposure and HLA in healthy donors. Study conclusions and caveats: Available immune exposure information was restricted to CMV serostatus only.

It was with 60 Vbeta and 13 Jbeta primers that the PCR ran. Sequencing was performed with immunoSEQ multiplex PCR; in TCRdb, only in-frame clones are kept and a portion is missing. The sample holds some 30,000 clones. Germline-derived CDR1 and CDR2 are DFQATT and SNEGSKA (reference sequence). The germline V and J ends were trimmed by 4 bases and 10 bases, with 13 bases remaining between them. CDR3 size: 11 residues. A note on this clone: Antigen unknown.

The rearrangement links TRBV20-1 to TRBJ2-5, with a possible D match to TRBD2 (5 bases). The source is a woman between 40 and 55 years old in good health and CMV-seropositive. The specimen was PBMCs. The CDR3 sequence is CSAIDTGIQYF. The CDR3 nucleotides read TGCAGTGCTATAGATACGGGGATCCAGTACTTC.